The 11 T cell receptor beta chains presented below share a single source sample, sequenced in a study of T cell repertoires in cytomegalovirus infection. Each CDR3 protein is one row after TCRdb ran MiXCR on the reads. Of 900,000 to 950,000 distinct CDR3 sequences detected, around 30% appear once; the ten largest clones hold around an eighth. No antigen is known for these receptors. The sequenced sample was cultured CD8+ T cells from PBMCs, obtained from culture after CMV antigen stimulation. The receptors were sampled from a human donor in good health (CMV status not recorded). Some clones in this sample may be carry-over from other donors' samples.

There are a few counts of this clonotype. In nucleotides, the CDR3 is TGTGCCAGCTCAGGTGGCTTCGATGAGCAGTTCTTC. Its translation: CASSGGFDEQFF. The rearrangement links TRBV27 to TRBJ2-1; the D is unclear. The CDR3 totals 12 residues. The V end lost 8 bases, the J end lost 8 bases, and 13 bases lay between the germline ends. The germline gives CDR1 MNHEY, CDR2 SMNVEV (reference sequence).

The V and J genes are TRBV20-1 and TRBJ1-1; D gene ambiguous. This CDR3 is built from 13 residues. Germline V CDR1 and CDR2: DFQATT, SNEGSKA (reference sequence). V dropped 2 bases and J dropped 1 base, with 8 bases sitting between them. The CDR3 sequence: CSARRETNTEAFF. CDR3 DNA: TGCAGTGCTAGAAGAGAAACGAACACTGAAGCTTTCTTT.

CDR3 loop: CASRETTSGGYEQYF. The DNA for the CDR3 is TGTGCCAGCAGAGAAACGACTAGCGGGGGGTACGAGCAGTACTTC. The chain has TRBV2 and TRBJ2-7; 13 bases agree with TRBD2. CDR1 and CDR2 (germline): SNHLY, FYNNEI. The CDR3 runs 15 residues. V was clipped by 6 bases and J by 4 bases; unmatched bases: 6. The complete variable domain, with remaining parts taken from reference TRBV2 and TRBJ2-7, reads EPEVTQTPSHQVTQMGQEVILRCVPISNHLYFYWYRQILGQKVEFLVSFYNNEISEKSEIFDDQFSVERPDGSNFTLKIRSTKLEDSAMYFCASRETTSGGYEQYFGPGTRLTVT.

This clonotype was detected many times. The J gene is TRBJ1-2, the V gene TRBV12-3 or TRBV12-4; possible D gene TRBD1, 5 bases. V lost 5 bases and J lost 4, with 14 bases in between. The CDR3 sequence is 14 residues long. The CDR3 DNA sequence: TGTGCCAGCAGTCTCCCCGGGGCGAGCTATGGCTACACCTTC. Translated: CASSLPGASYGYTF.

This clonotype was picked up a small number of times. The genes are TRBV27 and TRBJ2-1; possible D gene TRBD2, 6 bases. V gave up 4 bases and J gave up 5 bases, with 18 bases separating them. CDR3 length: 16 amino acids. Germline V gene lookup returns CDR1 MNHEY and CDR2 SMNVEV (reference sequence). CDR3 region: CASSSPSGDPNNEQFF. CDR3 nucleotide sequence: TGTGCCAGCAGTTCCCCTTCGGGGGACCCTAACAATGAGCAGTTCTTC.

V usage is TRBV12-5 and J usage is TRBJ1-3; 7 bases fit TRBD1. V gave up 2 bases and J gave up 1 base; unmatched junction bases: 8. Germline-derived CDR1 and CDR2 are LGHNT and FRNRAP. The CDR3 sequence is 17 residues long. The CDR3 spells CASGLTETGPSGNTIYF. The DNA for the CDR3 is TGTGCTAGTGGTTTGACCGAGACAGGGCCGTCTGGAAACACCATATATTTT.

This clonotype was seen more than once but under ten times. The chain is built from TRBV19 and TRBJ1-3, with D perhaps matching TRBD1 (5 bases). From germline, CDR1 is LNHDA and CDR2 SQIVND (reference sequence). The V gene lost 4 bases and the J gene lost 0 bases, with 16 bases spanning the gap. This CDR3 comprises 17 residues. CDR3 sequence reads: CASSTPDIFLSGNTIYF. The CDR3 DNA follows: TGTGCCAGTAGTACGCCGGACATTTTTCTCTCTGGAAACACCATATATTTT.

V and J are TRBV4-2 and TRBJ1-4; tentatively, D is TRBD1 (5 bases). CDR3 length equals 16 residues. Germline CDR1 LGHNA, CDR2 YNFKEQ. V was shortened by 4 bases and J by 4 bases, with 16 bases between the two germline ends. DNA of the CDR3: TGTGCCAGCAGCCCGAGGTTAGCAGGGAATAATGAAAAACTGTTTTTT. Translated: CASSPRLAGNNEKLFF.

The chain recombines TRBV5-8 with TRBJ1-1; D might be TRBD1 (6 bases). Germline V gene lookup returns CDR1 SGHTS and CDR2 YDEGEE. V lost 1 base, J lost 4 bases, and 14 bases lay in between. This CDR3 is built from 15 residues. CDR3 DNA: TGTGCCAGCAGCTTGATTACTCAGGGGATCACTGAAGCTTTCTTT. Protein sequence: CASSLITQGITEAFF.

The chain uses TRBV27 and TRBJ2-7; D may match TRBD1 or TRBD2 (5 bases each). This CDR3 spans 15 amino acids. Trimming took 6 bases from V and 0 from J, leaving 15 bases between them. Germline V gives CDR1 MNHEY, CDR2 SMNVEV (reference sequence). The CDR3 spells CASSLRRGVSYEQYV. In DNA form, the CDR3 reads TGTGCCAGCAGCCTAAGGAGAGGGGTCTCCTACGAGCAGTACGTC.

The table lists this clonotype with a few counts. This chain links TRBV9 with TRBJ2-1; 9 nucleotides match TRBD2. V dropped 6 bases and J dropped 3; count of bases not matched to a gene: 7. This CDR3 has 15 amino acids. CDR1 SGDLS and CDR2 YYNGEE come from the germline V gene. For the CDR3, the DNA is TGTGCCAGCACACGCGGGGGGGCGGGCTACAATGAGCAGTTCTTC. It encodes CASTRGGAGYNEQFF.